One sample yielded the 26 T cell receptor beta chains listed below, sequenced in a study of a mutant IDH1 vaccine in newly diagnosed glioma. Method: immunoSEQ multiplex PCR; TCRdb's copy keeps in-frame clones and lacks some. The sample has tens of thousands of clones; around 74% are singletons. Which antigens these TCRs recognize remains unknown. Time point denoted: week 35, safety follow-up. Each dose delivered 300 ug of mutant IDH1 20-mer peptide subcutaneously with imiquimod. The starting material was PBMCs, obtained from a glioma patient whose treatment included an IDH1 peptide vaccine. The receptor set was obtained from a man aged 45-65 years with glioma.

This rearrangement joins TRBV10-3 to TRBJ1-1, with D uncertain. V gave up 2 bases and J gave up 6 bases, with 19 bases separating them. The CDR3 runs to 16 residues. Germline V lookup: CDR1 ENHRY, CDR2 SYGVKD. The CDR3 DNA follows: TGTGCCATCAGTGAGGGATCAGGCCCCCCACCCCCTGAAGCTTTCTTT. Translated: CAISEGSGPPPPEAFF.

V and J are TRBV7-9 and TRBJ2-1; D may be TRBD1 (6 bases). Between the trimmed V and J ends, which lost 1 base and 2 bases, there was a span of 6 bases. This CDR3 is built from 14 residues. Germline V gives CDR1 SEHNR, CDR2 FQNEAQ (reference sequence). The CDR3 DNA reads TGTGCCAGCAGCTTAGACAGGGCCTACAATGAGCAGTTCTTC. Its protein is CASSLDRAYNEQFF.

V usage is TRBV5-6 and J usage is TRBJ2-7, with 9 bases fitting TRBD1. CDR3 length equals 14 residues. The J segment lost 5 bases and the V segment lost 1 base, leaving 4 bases of the junction unmatched. Germline V gene sequence: CDR1 SGHDT, CDR2 YYEEEE. The CDR3 sequence: CASSLFGTGNEQYF. In DNA, the CDR3 is TGTGCCAGCAGCTTGTTTGGGACAGGGAACGAGCAGTACTTC. Full variable domain (remainder filled in from reference TRBV5-6 and TRBJ2-7): DAGVTQSPTHLIKTRGQQVTLRCSPKSGHDTVSWYQQALGQGPQFIFQYYEEEERQRGNFPDRFSGHQFPNYSSELNVNALLLGDSALYLCASSLFGTGNEQYFGPGTRLTVT.

The genes are TRBV6-5 and TRBJ2-3; D is undetermined. This CDR3 region has 14 residues. Germline values: CDR1 MNHEY, CDR2 SVGAGI. Trimming stripped 7 bases from V and 1 base from J, with 12 bases between. CDR3 DNA sequence: TGTGCCAGCAAAAGGGCAGGCGGCACAGATACGCAGTATTTT. Translating it yields CASKRAGGTDTQYF.

This clone was recorded once. V and J are TRBV10-3 and TRBJ1-2; D remains ambiguous. V lost 3 bases and J 6 bases, leaving 5 bases between the germline ends. The CDR3 totals 11 residues. Germline lookup yields CDR1 ENHRY and CDR2 SYGVKD. Here the CDR3 reads CAISDGDGYTF. The CDR3 nucleotides are TGTGCCATCAGTGATGGGGATGGCTACACCTTC.

The chain recombines TRBV19 with TRBJ2-1; the D gene is possibly TRBD1 (6 bases). V lost 4 bases to trimming and J lost 0 bases, with 13 bases between them. The CDR3 is made up of 16 amino acids. Germline V gene sequence: CDR1 LNHDA, CDR2 SQIVND (reference sequence). This chain's CDR3 is CASSKHRGSSYNEQFF. CDR3 nucleotides: TGTGCCAGTAGTAAACATAGGGGGAGCTCCTACAATGAGCAGTTCTTC.

This chain joins TRBV7-2 and TRBJ2-1, with no clear D. Germline V lookup: CDR1 SGHTA, CDR2 FQGNSA. The CDR3 has 13 residues. The V and J ends lost 1 base and 7 bases respectively, with 8 bases between them. CDR3 coding DNA: TGTGCCAGCAGCTTAGGGGAAGGGAATGAGCAGTTCTTC. Translating it yields CASSLGEGNEQFF.

This clone was picked up a small number of times. The rearrangement uses TRBV6-1 and TRBJ1-2; D perhaps matches TRBD1 (6 bases). Trimming pared 2 bases from V and 4 bases from J, leaving 14 bases between. The CDR3 is 15 amino acids. The germline gives CDR1 MNHNS, CDR2 SASEGT. The CDR3 region has the DNA TGTGCCAGCAGTGAATGGAGAGGGGGGGTCTATGGCTACACCTTC. Amino acid sequence: CASSEWRGGVYGYTF.

The J gene is TRBJ2-3, the V gene TRBV6-5; 7 positions agree with TRBD1. The CDR3 totals 15 residues. The V segment lost 4 bases and the J segment 3 bases; nucleotides outside the gene matches: 7. Germline lookup yields CDR1 MNHEY and CDR2 SVGAGI. The DNA for the CDR3 is TGTGCCAGCAGTTCCCGACAGGGTGGGACAGATACGCAGTATTTT. This encodes CASSSRQGGTDTQYF.

A word on this clone: The junction departs from germline at one end; a sequencing error may be responsible. The V and J genes are TRBV7-9 and TRBJ1-5, with D unresolved. Germline V gene data show CDR1 as SEHNR and CDR2 as FQNEAQ (reference sequence). This CDR3 contains 13 residues. CDR3 sequence (DNA): TGTGCCAGCAGTTTAGATGGCAATCAGCCCCAGCATTTT. It specifies CASSLDGNQPQHF. Full variable domain (remainder filled in from reference TRBV7-9 and TRBJ1-5): DTGVSQNPRHKITKRGQNVTFRCDPISEHNRLYWYRQTLGQGPEFLTYFQNEAQLEKSRLLSDRFSAERPKGSFSTLEIQRTEQGDSAMYLCASSLDGNQPQHFGDGTRLSIL.

The CDR3 nucleotides read TGTGCCAGCAGCTTAGCACGACAGAGTAATGAAAAACTGTTTTTT. Translating gives CASSLARQSNEKLFF. V and J are TRBV7-2 and TRBJ1-4, with D maybe TRBD1 (5 bases). The germline V and J ends were trimmed by 0 bases and 4 bases, with 9 bases remaining between them. The CDR3 runs to 15 residues. Germline values: CDR1 SGHTA, CDR2 FQGNSA.

This chain uses TRBV5-4 with TRBJ1-2; D is unclear. Germline values: CDR1 SGHNT, CDR2 YYREEE (reference sequence). The CDR3 consists of 15 residues. V dropped 1 base and J dropped 0 bases, with 10 bases sitting between them. CDR3: CASSLQTDSNYGYTF. The DNA of the CDR3 is TGTGCCAGCAGCTTGCAAACAGACTCTAACTATGGCTACACCTTC.

The chain couples TRBV13 to TRBJ2-3; D gene unclear. This CDR3 comprises 16 residues. V was clipped by 5 bases and J by 0 bases, with 15 bases between them. Germline lookup yields CDR1 PRHDT and CDR2 FYEKMQ (reference sequence). For the CDR3, the DNA is TGTGCCAGCAGCCCCACAGCTGCATTTAGCACAGATACGCAGTATTTT. It translates to CASSPTAAFSTDTQYF.

CDR3 DNA: TGTGCCAGCAGCTTGGCCGGGGAGCTGTTTTTT. It codes for CASSLAGELFF. This chain uses TRBV5-5 with TRBJ2-2, with D uncertain. V lost 0 bases and J lost 6, with 0 bases in between. The CDR3 has 11 amino acids. The germline V gene has CDR1 SGHKS and CDR2 YYEKEE (reference sequence).

The chain links TRBV7-8 to TRBJ2-7; D tentatively reads TRBD1 or TRBD2 (5 bases each). The CDR3 contains 14 residues. V lost 3 bases, J lost 2 bases, and 11 bases lay in between. The germline V gene has CDR1 SGHVS and CDR2 FQNEAQ. As DNA, the CDR3 is TGTGCCAGCAGCTTTGGGACGCTAACCTACGAGCAGTACTTC. Translation: CASSFGTLTYEQYF.

The chain recombines TRBV9 with TRBJ2-7; D not certain. This CDR3 is built from 14 residues. Germline CDR1 reads SGDLS; CDR2 reads YYNGEE. Deletions cut 0 bases from V and 3 bases from J, with 10 bases between. The CDR3 sequence: CASSVEGQIYEQYF. CDR3 in DNA: TGTGCCAGCAGCGTAGAAGGCCAGATCTACGAGCAGTACTTC.

Only a few counts were recorded for this clone. This chain joins TRBV19 and TRBJ1-1, with TRBD1 identical over 9 bases. The J segment lost 7 bases and the V segment lost 6 bases, leaving 6 bases of the junction unmatched. Germline V lookup: CDR1 LNHDA, CDR2 SQIVND (reference sequence). The CDR3 has 13 residues. This CDR3 is CASRLQGAGEAFF. CDR3 bases: TGTGCCAGTAGACTACAGGGGGCGGGTGAAGCTTTCTTT. Variable domain in full (rest from reference TRBV19 and TRBJ1-1): DGGITQSPKYLFRKEGQNVTLSCEQNLNHDAMYWYRQDPGQGLRLIYYSQIVNDFQKGDIAEGYSVSREKKESFPLTVTSAQKNPTAFYLCASRLQGAGEAFFGQGTRLTVV.

This rearrangement joins TRBV14 to TRBJ1-2; the match to TRBD1 covers 10 bases. CDR1 is SGHDN and CDR2 is FVKESK in the germline V gene. This CDR3 region has 15 residues. The J segment lost 4 bases and the V segment lost 4 bases, leaving 6 bases of the junction unmatched. CDR3 sequence: CASSRGTGASYGYTF. CDR3 DNA sequence: TGTGCCAGCAGCCGAGGGACAGGGGCTAGCTATGGCTACACCTTC.

CDR3 in DNA: TGCGCCAGCAGCCCCGGGACAGGGGCCCCGGGAAGTCAGCCCCAGCATTTT. Encoded protein: CASSPGTGAPGSQPQHF. The rearrangement uses TRBV5-1 and TRBJ1-5; 10 bases are shared with TRBD1. Trimming took 4 bases from V and 6 from J; bases not matched to a gene: 13. CDR3 length: 17 residues. Germline V gene sequence: CDR1 SGHRS, CDR2 YFSETQ.

The chain recombines TRBV20-1 with TRBJ2-1; 7 bases map to TRBD1. This CDR3 region has 11 residues. V shed 5 bases and J 7 bases; nucleotides not matched to a gene: 2. Germline V CDR1 and CDR2: DFQATT, SNEGSKA (reference sequence). The CDR3 DNA sequence: TGCAGTGCTTACAGGGGAAATGAGCAGTTCTTC. It yields the protein CSAYRGNEQFF.

This clone was seen more than once but under ten times. J is TRBJ2-1 and V is TRBV27, with D perhaps matching TRBD1 (6 bases). The CDR3 covers 14 residues. Trimming removed 6 bases at V and 0 bases at J, with 9 bases between. Germline CDR1 and CDR2: MNHEY and SMNVEV (reference sequence). In DNA form, the CDR3 reads TGTGCCAGCAGCCCAGGGGCCTCCTACAATGAGCAGTTCTTC. Encoded protein: CASSPGASYNEQFF.

The V call is TRBV6-1, the J call TRBJ1-4; D remains ambiguous. CDR3 length: 15 amino acids. Trimming removed 3 bases from V and 0 bases from J, with 8 bases in between. Germline loops: CDR1 MNHNS, CDR2 SASEGT. CDR3 residues: CASSELPSTNEKLFF. CDR3 sequence (DNA): TGTGCCAGCAGTGAGCTACCTTCAACTAATGAAAAACTGTTTTTT.

The J gene is TRBJ2-1, the V gene TRBV6-1; D is possibly TRBD2 (5 bases). CDR3 size: 14 residues. The V and J ends lost 8 bases and 5 bases respectively, with 16 bases between them. CDR1 is MNHNS, CDR2 SASEGT, per germline. The CDR3 loop is CASQWGTRDNEQFF. Here the CDR3 DNA reads TGTGCCAGCCAGTGGGGTACTAGGGACAATGAGCAGTTCTTC.

The chain links TRBV4-3 to TRBJ2-4, with 9 nucleotides matching TRBD1. Germline CDR1 reads LGHNA; CDR2 reads YSLEER. After removal of 2 bases from V and 1 base from J, the junction contained 9 bases not matched to a gene. CDR3 size: 18 residues. DNA for the CDR3: TGCGCCAGCAGCCAATCCGACAGGGGGTTTGGGGCCAAAAACATTCAGTACTTC. Protein: CASSQSDRGFGAKNIQYF.

In this sample, this clone turned up once. CDR3 sequence reads: CASSRETRDRIEAFF. The CDR3 bases are TGTGCCAGCTCACGGGAAACTAGGGACAGAATTGAAGCTTTCTTT. The rearrangement joins TRBV18 to TRBJ1-1; 7 bases align to TRBD1. J was trimmed by 7 bases and V by 4 bases; bases with no gene match: 12. The CDR3 covers 15 residues. Germline-derived CDR1 and CDR2 are KGHSH and LQKENI.

Concerning this clone: Other DNA sequences of this sample code for an identical CDR3. This chain connects TRBV19 to TRBJ2-4; no reliable D call. The CDR3 has 14 amino acids. Trimming took 3 bases from V and 0 from J, leaving 6 bases between them. Germline CDR1 and CDR2: LNHDA and SQIVND (reference sequence). The CDR3 is CASSIALAKNIQYF. The CDR3 nucleotides are TGTGCCAGTAGTATCGCATTAGCCAAAAACATTCAGTACTTC.